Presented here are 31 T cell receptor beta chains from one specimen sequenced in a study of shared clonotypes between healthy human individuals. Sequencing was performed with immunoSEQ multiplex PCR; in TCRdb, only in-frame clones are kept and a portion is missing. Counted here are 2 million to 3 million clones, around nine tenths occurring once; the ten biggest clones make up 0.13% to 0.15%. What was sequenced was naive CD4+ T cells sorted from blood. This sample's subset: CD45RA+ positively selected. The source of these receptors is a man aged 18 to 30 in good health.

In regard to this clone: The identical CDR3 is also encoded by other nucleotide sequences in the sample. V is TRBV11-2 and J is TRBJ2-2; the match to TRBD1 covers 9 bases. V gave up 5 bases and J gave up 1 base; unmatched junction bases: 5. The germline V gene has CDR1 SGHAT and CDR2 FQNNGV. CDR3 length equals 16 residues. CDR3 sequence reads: CASSPGTGKNTGELFF. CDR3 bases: TGTGCCAGCAGCCCCGGGACAGGGAAGAACACCGGGGAGCTGTTTTTT.

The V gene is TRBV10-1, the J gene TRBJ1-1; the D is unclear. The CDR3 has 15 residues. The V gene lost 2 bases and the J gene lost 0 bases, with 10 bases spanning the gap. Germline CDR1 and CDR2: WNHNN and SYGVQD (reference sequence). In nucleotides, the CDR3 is TGCGCCAGCAGTGAGAGTGGACGGATGAACACTGAAGCTTTCTTT. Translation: CASSESGRMNTEAFF.

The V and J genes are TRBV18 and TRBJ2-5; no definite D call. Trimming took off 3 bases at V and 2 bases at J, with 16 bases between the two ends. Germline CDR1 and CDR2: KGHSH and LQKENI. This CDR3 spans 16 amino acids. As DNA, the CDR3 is TGTGCCAGCTCACCCCCGCAGCCACAAATTCAAGAGACCCAGTACTTC. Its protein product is CASSPPQPQIQETQYF.

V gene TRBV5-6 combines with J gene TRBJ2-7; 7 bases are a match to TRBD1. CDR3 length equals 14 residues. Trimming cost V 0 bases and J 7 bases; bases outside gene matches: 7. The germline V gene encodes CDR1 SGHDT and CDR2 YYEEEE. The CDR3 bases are TGTGCCAGCAGCTTGGGACAGGGCCTTGGGGAGCAGTACTTC. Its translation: CASSLGQGLGEQYF. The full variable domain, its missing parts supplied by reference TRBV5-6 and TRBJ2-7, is DAGVTQSPTHLIKTRGQQVTLRCSPKSGHDTVSWYQQALGQGPQFIFQYYEEEERQRGNFPDRFSGHQFPNYSSELNVNALLLGDSALYLCASSLGQGLGEQYFGPGTRLTVT.

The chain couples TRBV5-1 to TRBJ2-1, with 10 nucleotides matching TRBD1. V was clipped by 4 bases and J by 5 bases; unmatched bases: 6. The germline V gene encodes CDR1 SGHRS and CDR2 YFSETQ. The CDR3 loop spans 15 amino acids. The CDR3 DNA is TGCGCCAGCAGCACGACCGGGACAGGGGACAATGAGCAGTTCTTC. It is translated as CASSTTGTGDNEQFF.

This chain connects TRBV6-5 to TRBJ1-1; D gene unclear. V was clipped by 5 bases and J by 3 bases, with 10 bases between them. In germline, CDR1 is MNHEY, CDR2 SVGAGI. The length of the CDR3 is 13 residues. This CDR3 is CASSQTPDTEAFF. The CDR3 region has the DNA TGTGCCAGCAGTCAGACACCTGACACTGAAGCTTTCTTT.

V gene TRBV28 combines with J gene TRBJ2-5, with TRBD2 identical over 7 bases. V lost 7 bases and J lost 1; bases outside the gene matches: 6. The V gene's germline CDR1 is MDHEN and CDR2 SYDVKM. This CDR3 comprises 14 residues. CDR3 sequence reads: CASTKGGVQETQYF. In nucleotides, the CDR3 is TGTGCCAGCACTAAGGGAGGGGTCCAAGAGACCCAGTACTTC.

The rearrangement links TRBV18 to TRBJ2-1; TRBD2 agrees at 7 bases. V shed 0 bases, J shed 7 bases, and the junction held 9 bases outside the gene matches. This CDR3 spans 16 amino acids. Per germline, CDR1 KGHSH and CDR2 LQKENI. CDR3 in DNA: TGTGCCAGCTCACCACCAAGTCTGCGGGGGTCAAATGAGCAGTTCTTC. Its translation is CASSPPSLRGSNEQFF. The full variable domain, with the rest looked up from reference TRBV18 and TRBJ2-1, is NAGVMQNPRHLVRRRGQEARLRCSPMKGHSHVYWYRQLPEEGLKFMVYLQKENIIDESGMPKERFSAEFPKEGPSILRIQQVVRGDSAAYFCASSPPSLRGSNEQFFGPGTRLTVL.

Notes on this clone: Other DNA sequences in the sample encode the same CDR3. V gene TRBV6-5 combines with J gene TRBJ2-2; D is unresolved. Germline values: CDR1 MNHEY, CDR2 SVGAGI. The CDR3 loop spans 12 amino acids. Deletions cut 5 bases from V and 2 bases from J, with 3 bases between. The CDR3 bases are TGTGCCAGCAGTCCCAACACCGGGGAGCTGTTTTTT. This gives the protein CASSPNTGELFF.

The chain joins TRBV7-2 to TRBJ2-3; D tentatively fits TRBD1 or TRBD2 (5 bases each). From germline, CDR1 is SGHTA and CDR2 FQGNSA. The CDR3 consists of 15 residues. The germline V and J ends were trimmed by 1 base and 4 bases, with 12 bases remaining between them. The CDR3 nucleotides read TGTGCCAGCAGCTTAGGGGGGATGGGAGCAGATACGCAGTATTTT. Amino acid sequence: CASSLGGMGADTQYF.

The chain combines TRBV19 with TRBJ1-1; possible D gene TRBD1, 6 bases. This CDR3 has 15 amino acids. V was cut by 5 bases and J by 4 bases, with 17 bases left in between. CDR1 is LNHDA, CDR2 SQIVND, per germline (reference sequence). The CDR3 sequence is CASSLSGARGTEAFF. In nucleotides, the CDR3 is TGTGCCAGTAGTCTCTCAGGGGCACGGGGCACTGAAGCTTTCTTT.

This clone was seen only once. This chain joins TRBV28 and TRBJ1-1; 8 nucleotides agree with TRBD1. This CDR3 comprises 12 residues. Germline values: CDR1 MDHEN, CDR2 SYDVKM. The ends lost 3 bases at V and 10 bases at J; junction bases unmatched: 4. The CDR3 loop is CASSFPGQGAFF. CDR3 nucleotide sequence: TGTGCCAGCAGTTTCCCCGGACAGGGAGCTTTCTTT.

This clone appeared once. Written as DNA, the CDR3 is TGTGCCAGCGGGTACGACAGTGCCCAGAACACTGAAGCTTTCTTT. Amino acid sequence: CASGYDSAQNTEAFF. The rearrangement joins TRBV28 to TRBJ1-1; the D gene is possibly TRBD1 (5 bases). With 8 bases removed from V and 1 base from J, the gap between germline ends came to 17 bases. Germline CDR1 reads MDHEN; CDR2 reads SYDVKM. The CDR3 covers 15 residues. Variable domain in full (rest from reference TRBV28 and TRBJ1-1): DVKVTQSSRYLVKRTGEKVFLECVQDMDHENMFWYRQDPGLGLRLIYFSYDVKMKEKGDIPEGYSVSREKKERFSLILESASTNQTSMYLCASGYDSAQNTEAFFGQGTRLTVV.

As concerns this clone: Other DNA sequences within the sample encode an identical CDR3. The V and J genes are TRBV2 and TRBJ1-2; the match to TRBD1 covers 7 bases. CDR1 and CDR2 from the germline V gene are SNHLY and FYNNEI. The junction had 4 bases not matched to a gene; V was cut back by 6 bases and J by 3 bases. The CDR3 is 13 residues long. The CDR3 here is CASSAQGDYGYTF. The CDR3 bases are TGTGCCAGCAGCGCCCAGGGGGACTATGGCTACACCTTC. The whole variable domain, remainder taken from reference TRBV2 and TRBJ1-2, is EPEVTQTPSHQVTQMGQEVILRCVPISNHLYFYWYRQILGQKVEFLVSFYNNEISEKSEIFDDQFSVERPDGSNFTLKIRSTKLEDSAMYFCASSAQGDYGYTFGSGTRLTVV.

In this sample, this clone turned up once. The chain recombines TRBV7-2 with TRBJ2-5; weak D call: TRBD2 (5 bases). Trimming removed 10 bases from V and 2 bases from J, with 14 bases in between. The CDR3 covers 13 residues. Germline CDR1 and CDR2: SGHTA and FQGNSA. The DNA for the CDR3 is TGTGCCACCTCTCTCCGCGGGCAAGAGACCCAGTACTTC. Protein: CATSLRGQETQYF.

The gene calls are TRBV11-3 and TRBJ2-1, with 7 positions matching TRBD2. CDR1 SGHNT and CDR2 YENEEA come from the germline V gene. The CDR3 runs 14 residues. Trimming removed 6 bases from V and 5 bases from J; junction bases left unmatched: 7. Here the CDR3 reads CASSSGLGHNEQFF. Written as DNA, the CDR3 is TGTGCCAGCAGTTCCGGACTAGGACACAATGAGCAGTTCTTC. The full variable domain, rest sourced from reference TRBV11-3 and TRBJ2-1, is EAGVVQSPRYKIIEKKQPVAFWCNPISGHNTLYWYLQNLGQGPELLIRYENEEAVDDSQLPKDRFSAERLKGVDSTLKIQPAELGDSAVYLCASSSGLGHNEQFFGPGTRLTVL.

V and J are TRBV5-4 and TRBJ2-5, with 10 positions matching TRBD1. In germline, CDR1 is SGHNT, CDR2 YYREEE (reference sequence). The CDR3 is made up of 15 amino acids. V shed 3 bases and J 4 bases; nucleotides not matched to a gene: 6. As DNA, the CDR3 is TGTGCCAGCAGCTACCGGACAGGGGGACGAGAGACCCAGTACTTC. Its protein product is CASSYRTGGRETQYF.

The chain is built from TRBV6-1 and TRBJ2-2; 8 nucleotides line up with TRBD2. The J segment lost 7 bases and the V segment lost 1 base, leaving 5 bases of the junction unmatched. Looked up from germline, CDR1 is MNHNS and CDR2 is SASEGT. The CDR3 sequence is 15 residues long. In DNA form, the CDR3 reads TGTGCCAGCAGTGAAGTTGCGGGAGGAATCGGGGAGCTGTTTTTT. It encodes CASSEVAGGIGELFF.

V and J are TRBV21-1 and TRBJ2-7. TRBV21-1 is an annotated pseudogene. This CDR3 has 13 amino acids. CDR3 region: CASSKGWVYEQYF. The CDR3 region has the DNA TGTGCCAGCAGCAAAGGGTGGGTCTACGAGCAGTACTTC.

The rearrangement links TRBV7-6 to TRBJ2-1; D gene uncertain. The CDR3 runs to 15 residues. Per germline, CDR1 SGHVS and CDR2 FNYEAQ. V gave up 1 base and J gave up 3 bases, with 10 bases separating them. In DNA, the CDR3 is TGTGCCAGCAGCTTAGGGGGTCAACACTACAATGAGCAGTTCTTC. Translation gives CASSLGGQHYNEQFF.

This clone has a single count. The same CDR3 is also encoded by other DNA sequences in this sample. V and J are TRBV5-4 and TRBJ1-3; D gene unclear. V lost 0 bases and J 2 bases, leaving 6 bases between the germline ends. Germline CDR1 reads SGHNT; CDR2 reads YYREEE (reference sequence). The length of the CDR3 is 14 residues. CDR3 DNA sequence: TGTGCCAGCAGCTTGGGAGGTACTGGAAACACCATATATTTT. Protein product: CASSLGGTGNTIYF.

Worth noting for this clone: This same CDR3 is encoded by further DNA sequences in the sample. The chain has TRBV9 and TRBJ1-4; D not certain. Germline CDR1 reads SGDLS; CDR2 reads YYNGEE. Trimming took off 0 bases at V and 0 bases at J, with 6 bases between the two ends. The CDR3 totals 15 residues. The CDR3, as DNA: TGTGCCAGCAGCGTAGCTGGGTCAACTAATGAAAAACTGTTTTTT. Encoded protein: CASSVAGSTNEKLFF.

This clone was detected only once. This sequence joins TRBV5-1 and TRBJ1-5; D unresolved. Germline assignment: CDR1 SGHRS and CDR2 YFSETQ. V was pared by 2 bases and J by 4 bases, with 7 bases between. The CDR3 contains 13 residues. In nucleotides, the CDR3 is TGCGCCAGCAGCTTCTCAGAAAATCAGCCCCAGCATTTT. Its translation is CASSFSENQPQHF. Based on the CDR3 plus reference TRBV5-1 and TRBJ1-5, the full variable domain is KAGVTQTPRYLIKTRGQQVTLSCSPISGHRSVSWYQQTPGQGLQFLFEYFSETQRNKGNFPGRFSGRQFSNSRSEMNVSTLELGDSALYLCASSFSENQPQHFGDGTRLSIL.

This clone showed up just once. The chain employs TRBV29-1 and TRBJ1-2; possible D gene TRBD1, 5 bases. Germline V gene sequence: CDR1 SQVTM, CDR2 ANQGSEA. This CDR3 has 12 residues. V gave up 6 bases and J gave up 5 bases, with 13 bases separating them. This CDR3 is CSVPGAAYGYTF. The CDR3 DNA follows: TGCAGCGTACCCGGGGCAGCTTATGGCTACACCTTC.

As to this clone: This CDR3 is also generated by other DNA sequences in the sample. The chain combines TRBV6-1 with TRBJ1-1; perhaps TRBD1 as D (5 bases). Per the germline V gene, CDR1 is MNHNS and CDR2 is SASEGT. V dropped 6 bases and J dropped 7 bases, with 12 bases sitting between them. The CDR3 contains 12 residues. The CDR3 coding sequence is TGTGCCAGCAGATCTGACGGGGGTGAAGCTTTCTTT. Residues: CASRSDGGEAFF.

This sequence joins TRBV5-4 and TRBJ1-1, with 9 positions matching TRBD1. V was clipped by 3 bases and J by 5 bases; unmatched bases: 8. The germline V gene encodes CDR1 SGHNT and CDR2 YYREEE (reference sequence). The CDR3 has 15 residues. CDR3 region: CASSYRDRALTEAFF. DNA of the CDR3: TGTGCCAGCAGCTACCGGGACAGGGCTTTGACTGAAGCTTTCTTT.

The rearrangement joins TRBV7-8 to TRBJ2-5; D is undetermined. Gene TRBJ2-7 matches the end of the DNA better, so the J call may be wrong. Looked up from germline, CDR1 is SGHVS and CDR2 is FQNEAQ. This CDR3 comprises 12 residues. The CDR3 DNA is TGTGCCAGCAGCTTAGACGTCTCCGAGCAGTACTTC. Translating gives CASSLDVSEQYF.

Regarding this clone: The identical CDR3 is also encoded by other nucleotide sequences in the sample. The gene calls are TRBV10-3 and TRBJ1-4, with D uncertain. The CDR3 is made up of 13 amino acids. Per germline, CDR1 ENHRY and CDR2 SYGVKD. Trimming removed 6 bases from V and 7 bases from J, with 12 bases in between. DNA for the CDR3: TGTGCCATCAGCGGGCCAGATGGTGAAAAACTGTTTTTT. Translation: CAISGPDGEKLFF.

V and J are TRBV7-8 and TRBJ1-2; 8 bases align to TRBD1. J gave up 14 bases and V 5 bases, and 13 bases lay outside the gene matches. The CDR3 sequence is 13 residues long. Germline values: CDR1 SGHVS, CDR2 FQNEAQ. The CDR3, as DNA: TGTGCCAGCAGCGCGGACAGGGTGGTGGGGAGGACCTTC. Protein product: CASSADRVVGRTF.

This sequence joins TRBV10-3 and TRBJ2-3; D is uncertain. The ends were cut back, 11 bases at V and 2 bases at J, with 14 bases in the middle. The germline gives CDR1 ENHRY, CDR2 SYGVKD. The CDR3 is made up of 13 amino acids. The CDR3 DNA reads TGTGCCTTCGGGCTTGGTGCCACAGATACGCAGTATTTT. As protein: CAFGLGATDTQYF.

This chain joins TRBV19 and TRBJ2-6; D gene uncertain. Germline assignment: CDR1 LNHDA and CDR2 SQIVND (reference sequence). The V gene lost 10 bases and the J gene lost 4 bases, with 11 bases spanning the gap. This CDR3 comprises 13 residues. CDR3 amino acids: CATLNWGANVLTF. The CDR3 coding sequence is TGTGCCACCCTGAATTGGGGGGCCAACGTCCTGACTTTC.